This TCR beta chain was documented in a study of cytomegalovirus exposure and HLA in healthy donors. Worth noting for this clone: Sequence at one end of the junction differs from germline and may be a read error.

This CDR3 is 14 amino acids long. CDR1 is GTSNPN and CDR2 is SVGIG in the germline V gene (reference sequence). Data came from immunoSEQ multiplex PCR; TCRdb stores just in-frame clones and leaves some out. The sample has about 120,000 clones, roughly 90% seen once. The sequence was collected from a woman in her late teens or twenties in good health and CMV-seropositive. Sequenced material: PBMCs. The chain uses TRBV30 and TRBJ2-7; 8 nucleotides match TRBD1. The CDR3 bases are TGTGCCTGGAGTCTCGGACAGGGCTCCCACGAGCAGTACTTC. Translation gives CAWSLGQGSHEQYF. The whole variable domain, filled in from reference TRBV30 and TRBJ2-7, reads SQTIHQWPATLVQPVGSPLSLECTVEGTSNPNLYWYRQAAGRGLQLLFYSVGIGQISSEVPQNLSASRPQDRQFILSSKKLLLSDSGFYLCAWSLGQGSHEQYFGPGTRLTVT.